This T cell receptor beta chain was obtained from a study of T-cell memory formation after mild COVID-19 (dated by TCRdb to the early 2020s). Regarding the complete study: TCR sequence clusters from the two donors were largely donor specific. Longitudinal TCRalpha and TCRbeta repertoire sequencing tracked T-cell clones expanding and contracting after mild COVID-19 in a couple of donors. The cohort comprised two young, previously healthy adult volunteers, one female and one male.

Ficoll-Paque density gradient centrifugation was used to isolate PBMCs. General conclusions and limits of the study: The study included only two mild cases, and larger cohorts that include severe cases with pre-infection samples were judged to be necessary. SARS-CoV-2 specificity was not confirmed for the second-wave clones peaking on day 37. Contracting CD4+ clones turned up mainly in the CM and EM memory subsets, whereas EMRA was where CD8+ clones were enriched. Balanced CD4/CD8 phenotypes were observed for clones contracting from day 15 to 85, whereas a bias towards CD4+ was observed for a second wave of clones expanding from day 15 to 37. Some responding clones were detected in pre-infection memory, suggesting pre-existing cross-reactive memory T cells joined the SARS-CoV-2 response.

The run used an Illumina NovaSeq 6000. cDNA libraries for TCRalpha and TCRbeta were prepared by 5'RACE using constant-segment primers, with sample barcodes and unique molecular identifiers added. RNA was extracted from every sample with Trizol reagent. Library amplification was performed in two PCR steps, and a second sample barcode and Illumina TruSeq adapters were introduced in the second step. Sequencing of the libraries was done on an Illumina NovaSeq, producing 2 x 150 bp paired-end reads. Per the source publication's procedure: Demultiplexing of reads and collapsing into UMI-guided consensus sequences were performed with migec v1.2.7. Using mixcr v2.1.11, UMI consensuses were aligned to TRA and TRB V and J templates and then assembled into clonotypes. A clonotype was counted as expanded or contracted only if both edgeR and NoisET called the change significant, with noise models trained on biological replicates. For edgeR calls, the cutoffs were a false discovery rate-adjusted p below 0.01 and a log2 fold-change threshold of 1. As an exploratory analysis of dynamics, max-normalized trajectories of the 1000 most abundant clonotypes were examined with PCA combined with hierarchical clustering. The CD4 or CD8 phenotype of responding clones was assigned using the separately sequenced CD4+ and CD8+ repertoires. The public reads were reanalyzed by TCRdb: fastp trimming at Q25, MiXCR alignment, in-frame beta chains only. Rows are unified per CDR3 protein, each entry keeping the most common DNA and genes. V and J calls and clone size were set by TCRdb, not the authors. This sample is represented by approximately 230,000 distinct CDR3 sequences; about a sixth of them were singletons. Together, the top ten hold roughly 3.6% of the sample.

Taken from cysteine to phenylalanine, the CDR3 has 19 residues. CDR3 DNA only is kept here, 57 bases in frame from base 1. Clipping removes 0 bases from V and 7 bases from J, with 18 as the unmatched junction base count. CDR1 LGHNA and CDR2 YNFKEQ were looked up in the germline V gene. This clonotype appeared a few times. This receptor's antigen is unknown. No clone much larger than this one lies a single base away; base qualities are absent. The rearranged chain carries TRBV4-2 and TRBJ1-5; a stretch of 7 junction bases matches TRBD1. Sequences were obtained from PBMCs or a T cell subset sorted from them (not recorded which). This receptor was taken from a young man who had mild COVID-19 (a few samples of this study predate the infection). The sample titles of this study are shuffled in the database, so cell type and time point are left out; the donor was told from shared clones. The DNA sequence is given as TGTGCCAGCAGCCAAGATCTCGGTTTTGCTTCAGGGGGAATGCAGCCCCAGCATTTT. Its coded protein is CASSQDLGFASGGMQPQHF.